The 14 T cell receptor beta chains reported below all come from one sample, sequenced in a study of shared clonotypes between healthy human individuals. TCRdb keeps only in-frame clones here, not all; method: immunoSEQ multiplex PCR. The sample records about a million clones, 76% being singletons. The specimen sequenced was memory CD4+ T cells sorted from blood. Noted subset: CD45RA-negative fraction. Source of these receptors: a man between 18 and 29 years old in good health.

This chain's CDR3 is CASTRSGGGNSPLHF. The CDR3 nucleotides are TGTGCCAGCACCCGAAGCGGGGGGGGGAATTCACCCCTCCACTTT. The J gene is TRBJ1-6, the V gene TRBV28; tentative D call: TRBD1 (5 bases). This CDR3 has 15 amino acids. The V and J ends lost 7 bases and 7 bases respectively, with 17 bases between them. Germline-derived CDR1 and CDR2 are MDHEN and SYDVKM.

CDR3 protein: CASSPPGSSSPFGYEQYF. Written as DNA, the CDR3 is TGTGCCAGCTCACCACCGGGTTCATCTTCCCCGTTCGGGTACGAGCAGTACTTC. The gene calls are TRBV18 and TRBJ2-7; D unresolved. Germline V lookup: CDR1 KGHSH, CDR2 LQKENI. The CDR3 runs 18 residues. The V end lost 0 bases, the J end lost 4 bases, and 22 bases lay between the germline ends. Filled out from reference TRBV18 and TRBJ2-7, the complete variable domain reads NAGVMQNPRHLVRRRGQEARLRCSPMKGHSHVYWYRQLPEEGLKFMVYLQKENIIDESGMPKERFSAEFPKEGPSILRIQQVVRGDSAAYFCASSPPGSSSPFGYEQYFGPGTRLTVT.

The count of this clone is one. The chain recombines TRBV7-9 with TRBJ1-5, with 10 positions matching TRBD1. Germline loops: CDR1 SEHNR, CDR2 FQNEAQ (reference sequence). Trimming took 5 bases from V and 11 from J; bases not matched to a gene: 18. CDR3 size: 17 residues. CDR3 sequence reads: CASSPFLTGTGALSQHF. The DNA for the CDR3 is TGTGCCAGCAGCCCTTTCCTCACCGGGACAGGGGCACTCTCCCAGCATTTT.

This chain uses TRBV6-1 with TRBJ2-4, with D possibly TRBD2 on 7 matching bases. CDR3 length: 16 residues. The V end was cut by 1 base, the J end by 2 bases, with 12 bases between. From germline, CDR1 is MNHNS and CDR2 SASEGT. The CDR3 nucleotides are TGTGCCAGCAGTGAAGTCGGGGGGCTATCCAAAAACATTCAGTACTTC. Translation gives CASSEVGGLSKNIQYF.

The chain recombines TRBV7-9 with TRBJ1-1, with 7 nucleotides matching TRBD1. The CDR3 is 13 residues long. The ends lost 5 bases at V and 4 bases at J; junction bases unmatched: 4. Germline CDR1 is SEHNR and CDR2 is FQNEAQ (reference sequence). The CDR3 DNA follows: TGTGCCAGCAGCCGGTCAGGGGGCACTGAAGCTTTCTTT. Its translation: CASSRSGGTEAFF.

The V gene is TRBV4-1, the J gene TRBJ2-5, with D perhaps given as TRBD1 or TRBD2 (5 bases each). Germline CDR1 is MGHRA and CDR2 is YSYEKL. The CDR3 totals 15 residues. Deletions cut 4 bases from V and 0 bases from J, with 12 bases between. CDR3 in amino acids: CASSRGRLDQETQYF. Here the CDR3 DNA reads TGCGCCAGCAGCCGGGGACGGTTGGACCAAGAGACCCAGTACTTC.

To note about this clone: Other DNA sequences in this specimen translate into the identical CDR3. V gene TRBV27 combines with J gene TRBJ1-2; D is unresolved. Looked up from germline, CDR1 is MNHEY and CDR2 is SMNVEV (reference sequence). This CDR3 has 13 residues. The V end was cut by 3 bases, the J end by 2 bases, with 7 bases between. For the CDR3, the DNA is TGTGCCAGCAGTTTTAGGGCAAACTATGGCTACACCTTC. Its translation is CASSFRANYGYTF.

The CDR3 spells CASSIGYPFTLSGANVLTF. CDR3 coding DNA: TGTGCCAGTAGTATCGGGTACCCATTTACTCTCTCTGGGGCCAACGTCCTGACTTTC. V and J are TRBV19 and TRBJ2-6; D not resolved. Germline values: CDR1 LNHDA, CDR2 SQIVND (reference sequence). The CDR3 totals 19 residues. Trimming left V 3 bases short and J 0 bases short, with 18 bases between.

This chain joins TRBV9 and TRBJ1-3, with 7 bases fitting TRBD1. The J segment lost 3 bases and the V segment lost 0 bases, leaving 3 bases of the junction unmatched. Germline-derived CDR1 and CDR2 are SGDLS and YYNGEE. The CDR3 loop spans 15 amino acids. The CDR3 spells CASSVDGTVGNTIYF. As DNA, the CDR3 is TGTGCCAGCAGCGTAGACGGGACAGTTGGAAACACCATATATTTT. Filled out from reference TRBV9 and TRBJ1-3, the complete variable domain reads DSGVTQTPKHLITATGQRVTLRCSPRSGDLSVYWYQQSLDQGLQFLIQYYNGEERAKGNILERFSAQQFPDLHSELNLSSLELGDSALYFCASSVDGTVGNTIYFGEGSWLTVV.

This chain uses TRBV6-6 with TRBJ1-6; D gene uncertain. The CDR3 has 13 amino acids. CDR1 is MNHNY, CDR2 SVGAGI, per germline (reference sequence). Trimming took off 10 bases at V and 10 bases at J, with 17 bases between the two ends. In DNA form, the CDR3 reads TGTGCCACCCTCCAGACAAAGAACTCACCCCTCCACTTT. Translated, it gives CATLQTKNSPLHF.

The rearrangement joins TRBV18 to TRBJ2-3; D remains unclear. The CDR3 has 15 residues. Germline CDR1 is KGHSH and CDR2 is LQKENI. V was clipped by 0 bases and J by 4 bases, with 11 bases between them. The CDR3 here is CASSPPAGWADTQYF. CDR3 sequence (DNA): TGTGCCAGCTCACCACCGGCAGGTTGGGCAGATACGCAGTATTTT.

This clone was seen many times. Other DNA sequences in this specimen translate into the identical CDR3. The CDR3 spells CAWKDRQGSATNEKLFF. The CDR3, as DNA: TGTGCCTGGAAAGATCGACAGGGATCGGCAACTAATGAAAAACTGTTTTTT. This rearrangement joins TRBV30 to TRBJ1-4; 7 positions match TRBD1. With V trimmed by 4 bases and J by 0 bases, 11 bases remained unmatched. CDR3 length: 17 amino acids. Germline V gene data show CDR1 as GTSNPN and CDR2 as SVGIG (reference sequence). The entire variable domain, with the rest obtained from reference TRBV30 and TRBJ1-4, is as follows: SQTIHQWPATLVQPVGSPLSLECTVEGTSNPNLYWYRQAAGRGLQLLFYSVGIGQISSEVPQNLSASRPQDRQFILSSKKLLLSDSGFYLCAWKDRQGSATNEKLFFGSGTQLSVL.

The chain has TRBV25-1 and TRBJ2-3; D is perhaps TRBD2 (6 bases). The CDR3 consists of 14 residues. V gave up 3 bases and J gave up 2 bases, with 9 bases separating them. Germline V lookup: CDR1 MGHDK, CDR2 SYGVNS. The CDR3 loop is CASSDAGITDTQYF. CDR3 bases: TGTGCCAGCAGTGATGCGGGAATCACAGATACGCAGTATTTT.

This chain links TRBV19 with TRBJ1-1; D remains ambiguous. Trimming left V 7 bases short and J 1 base short, with 16 bases between. The CDR3 extends over 15 amino acids. CDR1 is LNHDA, CDR2 SQIVND, per germline (reference sequence). The CDR3 bases are TGTGCCAGTACCCCCGAGGGCCGAGGGAACACTGAAGCTTTCTTT. Translating gives CASTPEGRGNTEAFF.